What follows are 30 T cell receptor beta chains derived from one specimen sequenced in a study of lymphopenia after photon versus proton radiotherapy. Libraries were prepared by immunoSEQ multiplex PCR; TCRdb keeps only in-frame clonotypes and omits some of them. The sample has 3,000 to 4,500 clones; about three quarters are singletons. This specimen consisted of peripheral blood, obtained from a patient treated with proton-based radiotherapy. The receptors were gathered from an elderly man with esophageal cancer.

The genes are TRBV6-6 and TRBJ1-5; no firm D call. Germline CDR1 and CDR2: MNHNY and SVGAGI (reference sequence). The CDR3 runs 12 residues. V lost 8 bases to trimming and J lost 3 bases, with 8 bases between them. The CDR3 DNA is TGTGCCAGCGGACGGATCAATCAGCCCCAGCATTTT. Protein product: CASGRINQPQHF.

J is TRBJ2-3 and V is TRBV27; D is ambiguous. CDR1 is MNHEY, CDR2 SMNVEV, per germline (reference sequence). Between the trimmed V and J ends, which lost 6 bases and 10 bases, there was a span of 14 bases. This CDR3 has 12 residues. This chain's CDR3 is CASRAWSEAQYF. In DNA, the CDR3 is TGTGCCAGCAGGGCGTGGTCTGAGGCGCAGTATTTT.

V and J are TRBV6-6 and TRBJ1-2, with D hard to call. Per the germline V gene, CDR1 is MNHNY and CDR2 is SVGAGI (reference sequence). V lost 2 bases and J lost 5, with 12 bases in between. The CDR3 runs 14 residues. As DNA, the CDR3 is TGTGCCAGCAGTTACGTGCGGGGAGAATATGGCTACACCTTC. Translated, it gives CASSYVRGEYGYTF.

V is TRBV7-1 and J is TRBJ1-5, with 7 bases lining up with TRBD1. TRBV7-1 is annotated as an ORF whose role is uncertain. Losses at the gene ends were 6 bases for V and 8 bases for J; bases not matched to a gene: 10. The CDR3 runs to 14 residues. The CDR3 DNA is TGTGCCAGCAGTCTAGAGAGGGGGCTGAAGCCCCAGCATTTT. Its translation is CASSLERGLKPQHF.

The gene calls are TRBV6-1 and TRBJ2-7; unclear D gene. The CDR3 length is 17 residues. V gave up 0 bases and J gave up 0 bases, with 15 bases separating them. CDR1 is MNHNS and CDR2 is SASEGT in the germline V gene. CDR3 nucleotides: TGTGCCAGCAGTGAAGCGGCGGTCGGGCGGAGCTCCTACGAGCAGTACTTC. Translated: CASSEAAVGRSSYEQYF.

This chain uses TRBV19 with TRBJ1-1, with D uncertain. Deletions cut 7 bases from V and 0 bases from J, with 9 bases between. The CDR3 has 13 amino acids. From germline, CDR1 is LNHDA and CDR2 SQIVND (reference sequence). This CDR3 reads CASIGDLNTEAFF. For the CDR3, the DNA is TGTGCCAGTATTGGTGACTTGAACACTGAAGCTTTCTTT.

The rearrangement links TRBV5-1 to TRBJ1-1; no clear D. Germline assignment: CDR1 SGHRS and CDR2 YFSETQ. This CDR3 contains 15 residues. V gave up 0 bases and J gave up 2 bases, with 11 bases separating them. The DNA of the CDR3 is TGCGCCAGCAGCTTGGTCGGGATCAGAAACACTGAAGCTTTCTTT. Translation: CASSLVGIRNTEAFF.

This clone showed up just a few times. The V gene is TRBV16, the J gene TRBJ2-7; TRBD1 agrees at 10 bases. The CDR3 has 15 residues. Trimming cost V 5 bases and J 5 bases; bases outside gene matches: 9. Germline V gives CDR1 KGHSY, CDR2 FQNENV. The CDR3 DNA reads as TGTGCCAGCAGCAAATTCCGGGACAGGGGCAACGAGCAGTACTTC. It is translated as CASSKFRDRGNEQYF.

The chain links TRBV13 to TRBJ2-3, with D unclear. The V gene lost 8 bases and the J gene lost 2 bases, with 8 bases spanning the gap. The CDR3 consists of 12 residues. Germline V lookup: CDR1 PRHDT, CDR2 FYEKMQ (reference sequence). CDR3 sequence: CASGLYTDTQYF. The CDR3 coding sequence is TGTGCCAGCGGTCTCTACACAGATACGCAGTATTTT.

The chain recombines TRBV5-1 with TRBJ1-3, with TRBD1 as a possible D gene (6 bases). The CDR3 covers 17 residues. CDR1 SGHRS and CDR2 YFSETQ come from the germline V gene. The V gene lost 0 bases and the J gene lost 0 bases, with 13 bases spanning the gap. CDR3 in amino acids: CASSLGTAILSGNTIYF. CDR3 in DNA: TGCGCCAGCAGCTTGGGGACAGCTATCCTCTCTGGAAACACCATATATTTT.

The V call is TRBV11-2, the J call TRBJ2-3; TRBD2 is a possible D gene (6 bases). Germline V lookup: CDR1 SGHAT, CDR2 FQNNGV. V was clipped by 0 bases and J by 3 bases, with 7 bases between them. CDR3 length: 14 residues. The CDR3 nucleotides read TGTGCCAGCAGCTTAGATGGGGGGACAGATACGCAGTATTTT. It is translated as CASSLDGGTDTQYF.

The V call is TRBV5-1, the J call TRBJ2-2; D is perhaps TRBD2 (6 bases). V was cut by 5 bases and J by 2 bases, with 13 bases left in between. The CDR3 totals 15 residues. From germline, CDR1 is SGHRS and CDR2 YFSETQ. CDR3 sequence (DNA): TGCGCCAGCAGAACAGAAGGGACTAACACCGGGGAGCTGTTTTTT. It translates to CASRTEGTNTGELFF.

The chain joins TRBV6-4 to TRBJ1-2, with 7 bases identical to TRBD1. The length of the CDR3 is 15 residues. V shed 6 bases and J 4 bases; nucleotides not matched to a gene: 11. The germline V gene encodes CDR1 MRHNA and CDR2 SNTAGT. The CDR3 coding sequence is TGTGCCAGCAGGGACCAAGGGGGCGCGGGCTATGGCTACACCTTC. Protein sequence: CASRDQGGAGYGYTF.

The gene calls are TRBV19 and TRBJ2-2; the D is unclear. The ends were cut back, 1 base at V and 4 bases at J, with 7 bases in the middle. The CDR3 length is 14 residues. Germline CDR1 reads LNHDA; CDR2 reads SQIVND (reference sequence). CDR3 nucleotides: TGTGCCAGTAGTATAGTCGCGTCCACCGGGGAGCTGTTTTTT. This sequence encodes CASSIVASTGELFF. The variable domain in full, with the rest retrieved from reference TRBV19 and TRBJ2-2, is DGGITQSPKYLFRKEGQNVTLSCEQNLNHDAMYWYRQDPGQGLRLIYYSQIVNDFQKGDIAEGYSVSREKKESFPLTVTSAQKNPTAFYLCASSIVASTGELFFGEGSRLTVL.

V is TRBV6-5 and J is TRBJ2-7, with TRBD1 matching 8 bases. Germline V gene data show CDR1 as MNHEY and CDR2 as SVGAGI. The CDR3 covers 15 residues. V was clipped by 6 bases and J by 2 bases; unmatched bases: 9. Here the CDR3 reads CASSQEQGAAYEQYF. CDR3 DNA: TGTGCCAGCAGCCAAGAGCAGGGGGCTGCCTACGAGCAGTACTTC.

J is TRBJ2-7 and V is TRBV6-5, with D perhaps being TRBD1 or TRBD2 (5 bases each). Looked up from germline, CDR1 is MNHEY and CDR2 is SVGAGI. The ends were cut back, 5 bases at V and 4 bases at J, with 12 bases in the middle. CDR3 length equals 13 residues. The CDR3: CASSRDEAYEQYF. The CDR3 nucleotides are TGTGCCAGCAGTAGGGACGAGGCGTACGAGCAGTACTTC.

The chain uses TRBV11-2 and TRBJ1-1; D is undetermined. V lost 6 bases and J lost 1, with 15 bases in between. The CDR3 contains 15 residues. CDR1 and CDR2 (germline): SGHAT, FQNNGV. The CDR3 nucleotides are TGTGCCAGCAGAACCGTCGGACCACCGAACACTGAAGCTTTCTTT. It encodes CASRTVGPPNTEAFF.

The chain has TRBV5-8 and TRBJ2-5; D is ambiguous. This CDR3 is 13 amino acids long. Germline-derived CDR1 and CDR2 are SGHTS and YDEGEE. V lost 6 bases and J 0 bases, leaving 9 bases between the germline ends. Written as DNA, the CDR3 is TGTGCCAGCATGCGACGGGACCAAGAGACCCAGTACTTC. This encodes CASMRRDQETQYF.

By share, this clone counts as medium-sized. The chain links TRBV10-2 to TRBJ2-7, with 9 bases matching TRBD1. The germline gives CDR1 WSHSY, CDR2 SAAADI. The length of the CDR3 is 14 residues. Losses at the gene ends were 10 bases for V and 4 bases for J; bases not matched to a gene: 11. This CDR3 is CATYAGTGNYEQYF. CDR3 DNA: TGCGCCACCTATGCCGGGACAGGGAATTACGAGCAGTACTTC.

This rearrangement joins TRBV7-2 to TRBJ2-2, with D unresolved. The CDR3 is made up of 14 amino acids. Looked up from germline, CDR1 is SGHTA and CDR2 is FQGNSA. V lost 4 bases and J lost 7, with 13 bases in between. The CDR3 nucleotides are TGTGCCAGCAGCTCGGGCCTGCTTAACGGGGAGCTGTTTTTT. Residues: CASSSGLLNGELFF.

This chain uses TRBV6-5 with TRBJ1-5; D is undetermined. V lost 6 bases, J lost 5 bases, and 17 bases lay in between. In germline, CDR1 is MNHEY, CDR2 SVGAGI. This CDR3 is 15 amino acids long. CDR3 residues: CASRVDGSRHQPQHF. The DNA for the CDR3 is TGTGCCAGCAGGGTTGACGGATCCCGCCATCAGCCCCAGCATTTT.

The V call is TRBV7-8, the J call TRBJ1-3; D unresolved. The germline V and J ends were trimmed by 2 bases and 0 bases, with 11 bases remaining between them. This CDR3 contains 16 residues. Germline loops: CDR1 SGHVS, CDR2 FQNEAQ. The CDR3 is CASSLTGGNSGNTIYF. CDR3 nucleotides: TGTGCCAGCAGCTTAACGGGAGGAAACTCTGGAAACACCATATATTTT.

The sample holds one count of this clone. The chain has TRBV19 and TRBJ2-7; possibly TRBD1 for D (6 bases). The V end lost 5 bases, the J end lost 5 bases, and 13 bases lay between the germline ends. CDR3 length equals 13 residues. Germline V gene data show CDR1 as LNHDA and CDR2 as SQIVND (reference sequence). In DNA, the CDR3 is TGTGCCAGTAGTCTCAACAGGGATCACGAGCAGTACTTC. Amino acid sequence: CASSLNRDHEQYF.

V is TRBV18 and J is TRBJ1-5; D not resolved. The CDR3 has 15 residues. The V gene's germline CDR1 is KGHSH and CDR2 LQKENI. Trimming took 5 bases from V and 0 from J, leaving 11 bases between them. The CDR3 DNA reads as TGTGCCAGCTCAGGCCGGGGATATAGCAATCAGCCCCAGCATTTT. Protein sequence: CASSGRGYSNQPQHF.

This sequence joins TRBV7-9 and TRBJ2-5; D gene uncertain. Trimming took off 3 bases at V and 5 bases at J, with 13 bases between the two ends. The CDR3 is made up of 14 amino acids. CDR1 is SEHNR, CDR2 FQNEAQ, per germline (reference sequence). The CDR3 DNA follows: TGTGCCAGCAGCTTGACGCTAGAGGTCGAGACCCAGTACTTC. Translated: CASSLTLEVETQYF.

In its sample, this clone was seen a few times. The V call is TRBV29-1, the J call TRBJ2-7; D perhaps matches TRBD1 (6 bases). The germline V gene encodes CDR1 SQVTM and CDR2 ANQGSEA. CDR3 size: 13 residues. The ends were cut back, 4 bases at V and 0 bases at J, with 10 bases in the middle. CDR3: CSVARGNSYEQYF. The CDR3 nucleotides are TGCAGCGTTGCCAGGGGCAACTCCTACGAGCAGTACTTC.

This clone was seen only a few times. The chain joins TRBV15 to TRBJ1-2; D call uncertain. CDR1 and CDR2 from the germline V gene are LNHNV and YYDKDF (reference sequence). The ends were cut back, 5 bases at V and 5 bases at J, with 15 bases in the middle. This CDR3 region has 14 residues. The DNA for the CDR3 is TGTGCCACCAGCGTTCAGCAAAAGGGTTATGGCTACACCTTC. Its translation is CATSVQQKGYGYTF.

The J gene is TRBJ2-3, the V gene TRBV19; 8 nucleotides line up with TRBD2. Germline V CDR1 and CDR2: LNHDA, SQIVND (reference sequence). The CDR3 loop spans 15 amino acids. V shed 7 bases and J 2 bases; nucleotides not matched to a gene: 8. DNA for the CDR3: TGTGCCAGTACCAGCAGCGGGAGCCCCACAGATACGCAGTATTTT. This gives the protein CASTSSGSPTDTQYF.

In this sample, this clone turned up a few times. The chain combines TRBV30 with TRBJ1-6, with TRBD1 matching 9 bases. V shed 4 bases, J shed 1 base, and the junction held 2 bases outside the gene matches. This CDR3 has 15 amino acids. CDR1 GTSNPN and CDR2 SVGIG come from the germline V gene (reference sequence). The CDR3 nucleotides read TGTGCCTGGAAGACAGGGGGGTCCTATAATTCACCCCTCCACTTT. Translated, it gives CAWKTGGSYNSPLHF.

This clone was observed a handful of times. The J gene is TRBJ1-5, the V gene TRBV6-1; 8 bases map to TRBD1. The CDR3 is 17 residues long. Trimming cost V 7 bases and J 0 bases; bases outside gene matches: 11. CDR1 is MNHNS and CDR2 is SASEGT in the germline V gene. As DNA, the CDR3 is TGTGCCAGCACTGACAGGGGCCAAGTTTATAGCAATCAGCCCCAGCATTTT. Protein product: CASTDRGQVYSNQPQHF.